This record looks at one T cell receptor (beta chain) sequence and its context. Its antigen is currently unknown. Construction of TCR beta libraries relied on iRepertoire HTBI primers and on Arm-PCR targeting CDR3 regions. A single record per CDR3 protein comes from TCRdb applying MiXCR to the multiplex PCR reads. This sample carries about 500,000 distinct CDR3 sequences, about 11% of them seen once, and the ten largest clones take approximately 9%. This entry comes from a study of regulatory T cells in long-lasting Graves disease. Points from the study as a whole: Persistent disease preferred TRBV28, TRBJ1-2 and TRBJ2-5; new disease, TRBV20-1 and TRBJ2-1.

Regarding time point: newly diagnosed GD, antithyroid drugs for less than 3 months. The TCR library was made from RNA that had been extracted from PBMCs in TRIzol. Germline-derived CDR1 and CDR2 are SGDLS and YYNGEE. CDR3 length: 17 amino acids. Deletions cut 3 bases from V and 4 bases from J, with 21 bases between. Another study also made use of these data, one on T cells in Graves' hyperthyroidism and ophthalmopathy. From that paper: A set of HTBI primers served as the primers for a first-round RT-PCR of the TCR CDR3.

Sequenced here: peripheral blood mononuclear cells (PBMCs), sampled at new diagnosis, from a patient treated with antithyroid drugs. The V gene is TRBV9, the J gene TRBJ2-3; the D call may be TRBD1 or TRBD2 (5 bases each). The sequence was obtained from a woman aged 25-40 years with Graves disease. The CDR3 sequence is CASSDGGVAWGPDTQYF. CDR3 coding DNA: TGTGCCAGCAGCGATGGGGGAGTAGCTTGGGGCCCAGATACGCAGTATTTT.